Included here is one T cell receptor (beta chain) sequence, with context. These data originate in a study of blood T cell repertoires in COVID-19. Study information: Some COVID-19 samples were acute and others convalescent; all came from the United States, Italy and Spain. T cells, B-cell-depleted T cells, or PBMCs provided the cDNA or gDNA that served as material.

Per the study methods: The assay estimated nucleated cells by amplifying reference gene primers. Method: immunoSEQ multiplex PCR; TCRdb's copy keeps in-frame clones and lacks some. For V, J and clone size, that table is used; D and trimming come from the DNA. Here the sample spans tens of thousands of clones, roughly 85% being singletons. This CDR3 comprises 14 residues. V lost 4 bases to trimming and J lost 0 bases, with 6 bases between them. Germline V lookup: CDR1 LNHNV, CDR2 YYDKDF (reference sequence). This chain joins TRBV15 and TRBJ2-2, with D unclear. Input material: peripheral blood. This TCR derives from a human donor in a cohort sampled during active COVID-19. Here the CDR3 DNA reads TGTGCCACCAGCATAACAGCGAACACCGGGGAGCTGTTTTTT. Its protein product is CATSITANTGELFF.